This is a list of T cell receptor beta chains from one sample in a study of T cells in Graves' hyperthyroidism and ophthalmopathy. In TCRdb, the multiplex PCR reads were re-called with MiXCR into one record per CDR3 protein. The sample shows about 700,000 distinct CDR3 sequences, roughly 15% of them seen only once. The sample taken for sequencing was blood. Every receptor here comes from a woman aged 18-29 years with Graves' hyperthyroidism. The CDR3 runs from the conserved cysteine through the conserved F or W. The D gene is left open where the match is weak. Where a row states a size, it is once, few, many or the class of an expanded clone; other rows omit it.

>TRBV28|many|TRBJ2-2|-
TGTGCCAGCACAACCTCTCCGGGCGGGGAGCTGTTTTTT
CASTTSPGGELFF
>TRBV28|many|TRBJ1-5|TRBD1
TGTGCCAGCAGAACAGGGGATCTCAATCAGCCCCAGCATTTT
CASRTGDLNQPQHF
>TRBV5-6|few|TRBJ2-3|TRBD1
TGTGCCAGCAGCCACCTGGACAGGGGGCGCACAGATACGCAGTATTTT
CASSHLDRGRTDTQYF
>TRBV10-3|many|TRBJ2-4|TRBD2
TGTGCCATCAGTGGCTGGACTAGCGGGTTTAAAAACATTCAGTACTTC
CAISGWTSGFKNIQYF
>TRBV28|-|TRBJ2-4|-
TGTGCCAGCAGTCCCACCCCGGGGGAACTAGCCAAAAACACTCAGTACTTC
CASSPTPGELAKNTQYF
>TRBV28|many|TRBJ2-7|-
TGTGCCAGCAGCTCCCTGTGGCGGACGTCCGGAGCCCCCATCTACGAGCAGTACTTC
CASSSLWRTSGAPIYEQYF
>TRBV14|many|TRBJ2-1|-
TGTGCCAGCAGCAGCGGACTGTACCATGAGCAGTTCTTC
CASSSGLYHEQFF
>TRBV6-6|-|TRBJ1-5|-
TGTGCCAGCAGTTACTCGGAGGGGTCAAAGCCCCAGCATTTT
CASSYSEGSKPQHF
>TRBV28|few|TRBJ2-1|TRBD2
TGTGCCAGCAGTTTCTACGGACTAGCGGGAAGCAATGAGCAGTTCTTC
CASSFYGLAGSNEQFF
>TRBV2|many|TRBJ2-7|TRBD2
TGTGCCAGCAGTGAAACCCTAGCGGTAGGGAAGCAGTACTTC
CASSETLAVGKQYF
>TRBV9|many|TRBJ2-1|TRBD1
TGTGCCAGCAGCGTAGGACAGGGGGGTGAGCAGTTCTTC
CASSVGQGGEQFF
>TRBV5-5|-|TRBJ2-7|-
TGTGCCAGCACCTACCGAGGAGGGGGGTATTCCTACGAGCAGTACTTC
CASTYRGGGYSYEQYF
>TRBV20-1|-|TRBJ1-1|TRBD1
TGCAGTGCTAGCCCATGGACAGGGCCGCCCACTGAAGCTTTCTTT
CSASPWTGPPTEAFF
>TRBV10-3|few|TRBJ2-1|-
TGTGCCATCAGTGGGGGAGGTAGCGCGAGCTCCTACAATGAGCAGTTCTTC
CAISGGGSASSYNEQFF